This record concerns one T cell receptor (beta chain) sequence. TCRdb ran MiXCR on the PCR reads and lists one entry per CDR3 protein. The data show around 480,000 distinct CDR3 sequences, around 23% seen once. The entry originates in a study of molecular identifiers for immune sequencing clone quantification. The length of the CDR3 is 16 residues. The germline gives CDR1 SQVTM, CDR2 ANQGSEA. The trim removed 0 bases at V and 3 bases at J, leaving 6 bases unmatched. Sample: naive CD8+ T cells from blood, with Jurkat cell RNA spiked in. As to subset: FACS-sorted CD8+CD4-CCR7+CD45RA+ naive T cells. V is TRBV29-1 and J is TRBJ2-7; 12 nucleotides align to TRBD2. The receptor comes from a human donor in good health. Some libraries in this study had Jurkat cell RNA spiked in. The CDR3 loop reads CSVEDPLAGGDYEQYF. In nucleotides, the CDR3 is TGCAGCGTTGAAGACCCGCTAGCGGGGGGGGACTACGAGCAGTACTTC.